This T cell receptor (beta chain) originates from a study of T cell responses to AZD1222 COVID-19 vaccine. The assay was immunoSEQ multiplex PCR, and TCRdb's table has in-frame clones only and misses some. The sample has 100,000 to 150,000 clones; 88% are singletons. Of note for this clone: Its cognate antigen is unknown.

Overall study findings and caveats: Donors were largely white British and mainly female; clonal diversity was possibly underestimated.

This sequence was found in an adult in good health. The sequenced sample was peripheral blood, obtained on day 0 of AZD1222 vaccination.

CDR3 sequence reads: CASSKGEGAKEQYF. CDR3 nucleotide sequence: TGTGCCAGCAGCAAAGGGGAGGGGGCAAAAGAGCAGTACTTC. The chain employs TRBV21-1 and TRBJ2-7. TRBV21-1 is recorded as a pseudogene. The CDR3 contains 14 residues.